A selection of T cell receptor beta chains follows, all from one sample in a study of blood T cell repertoires in COVID-19. Assay used: immunoSEQ multiplex PCR; TCRdb lists only in-frame clones, some missing. The sample lists under 450,000 clones; approximately 88% were seen once. Sequenced: peripheral blood. Receptor source: a woman aged 45-65 years with COVID-19, enrolled during active disease. The CDR3 runs from the conserved cysteine through the conserved F or W. A D gene is named only where the DNA matches it firmly. The size field is filled for only some rows; it gives once, few, many or a size class.

NA	TRBV28	TRBJ2-1	NA	CASSLIAQPYKDEQFF	TGTGCCAGCAGTTTGATCGCACAGCCCTACAAGGATGAGCAGTTCTTC
NA	TRBV3-1/TRBV3-2	TRBJ1-4	NA	CASSQANKGGTNEKLFF	TGTGCCAGCAGCCAAGCAAACAAGGGAGGGACTAATGAAAAACTGTTTTTT
NA	TRBV23-1	TRBJ2-3	NA	CARMGDRTTDTQYF	TGCGCCAGAATGGGAGACAGGACCACAGATACGCAGTATTTT
NA	TRBV3-1/TRBV3-2	TRBJ1-6	NA	CASSPPEEPLHF	TGTGCCAGCAGCCCGCCGGAGGAACCCCTCCACTTT
NA	TRBV23-1	TRBJ2-2	NA	CASSQSGGHTGELFF	TGCGCCAGCAGTCAATCTGGAGGGCACACCGGGGAGCTGTTTTTT
NA	TRBV3-1/TRBV3-2	TRBJ2-7	TRBD1	CASSQGTGGPQQQYF	TGTGCCAGCAGCCAAGGGACAGGGGGCCCCCAACAGCAGTACTTC
NA	TRBV30	TRBJ1-4	NA	CAIQGGPANEKLFF	TGTGCCATACAGGGAGGGCCGGCTAATGAAAAACTGTTTTTT
NA	TRBV4-1	TRBJ2-7	TRBD2	CASSQGRLGSSGGLSSYEQYF	TGCGCCAGCAGCCAGGGGAGGTTAGGGTCTAGCGGGGGCCTAAGCTCCTACGAGCAGTACTTC
once	TRBV28	TRBJ1-3	NA	CASSFISDVSGNTIYF	TGTGCCAGCAGTTTTATCAGCGATGTCTCTGGAAACACCATATATTTT
NA	TRBV24-1	TRBJ2-3	NA	CATSDLRGVDTQYF	TGTGCCACCAGTGATTTGAGAGGCGTAGATACGCAGTATTTT
NA	TRBV3-1/TRBV3-2	TRBJ1-2	NA	CASSQSQGVSYGYTF	TGTGCCAGCAGCCAGTCACAGGGCGTAAGCTATGGCTACACCTTC
NA	TRBV7-3	TRBJ2-1	NA	CASSLDGSSYNEQFF	TGTGCCAGCAGCTTAGACGGGAGCTCCTACAATGAGCAGTTCTTC
NA	TRBV2	TRBJ1-2	TRBD1	CASSVMQGASGYTF	TGTGCCAGCAGTGTGATGCAGGGGGCAAGTGGCTACACCTTC
NA	TRBV6-5	TRBJ2-7	TRBD2	CASRPLAGISYEQYF	TGTGCCAGCAGGCCTCTAGCGGGTATCTCCTACGAGCAGTACTTC
NA	TRBV27	TRBJ2-3	TRBD2	CASRSSGGVTVAQYF	TGTGCCAGCAGGAGTAGCGGGGGGGTGACCGTGGCGCAGTATTTT
few	TRBV6-5	TRBJ1-3	NA	CATLVGSTIYF	TGTGCCACTTTGGTTGGGAGCACCATATATTTT
NA	TRBV3-1/TRBV3-2	TRBJ1-3	TRBD1	CASSSTPRDSGNTIYF	TGTGCCAGCAGCTCTACTCCCCGGGACAGTGGAAACACCATATATTTT
many	TRBV19	TRBJ2-3	TRBD2	CASSRLAGDADTQYF	TGTGCCAGTAGCCGACTAGCGGGGGATGCAGATACGCAGTATTTT
NA	TRBV28	TRBJ2-3	NA	CASSSTGSTDTQYF	TGTGCCAGCAGTTCCACGGGAAGCACAGATACGCAGTATTTT
NA	TRBV27	TRBJ1-1	NA	CASSWGQGNTEAFF	TGTGCCAGCAGTTGGGGGCAGGGGAACACTGAAGCTTTCTTT
NA	TRBV24-1	TRBJ2-5	NA	CATSREQGETQYF	TGTGCCACCAGTCGGGAACAGGGAGAGACCCAGTACTTC
NA	TRBV19	TRBJ1-6	TRBD1	CASPPFDRAYRDNSPLHF	TGTGCCAGTCCCCCCTTTGACAGGGCTTATCGGGATAATTCACCCCTCCACTTT
once	TRBV11-2	TRBJ2-2	NA	CASSLVQINTGELFF	TGTGCCAGCAGCTTAGTACAGATTAACACCGGGGAGCTGTTTTTT
once	TRBV19	TRBJ2-2	TRBD1	CASSIAGGGTGELFF	TGTGCCAGTAGTATAGCAGGGGGCGGCACCGGGGAGCTGTTTTTT
NA	TRBV12-5	TRBJ1-5	TRBD1	CASGMGQVADQPQHF	TGTGCTAGTGGCATGGGACAGGTGGCTGATCAGCCCCAGCATTTT
NA	TRBV30	TRBJ2-7	NA	CAWSVLRRDEQYF	TGTGCCTGGAGTGTACTCCGGAGAGACGAGCAGTACTTC
NA	TRBV12-3/TRBV12-4	TRBJ1-1	NA	CASNQAGREAFF	TGTGCCAGCAACCAGGCGGGGCGTGAAGCTTTCTTT
NA	TRBV6-1	TRBJ2-3	NA	CASSESVSGWDTQYF	TGTGCCAGCAGTGAGTCTGTTTCGGGGTGGGATACGCAGTATTTT
NA	TRBV28	TRBJ1-4	TRBD1	CASSFTKTGVNEKLFF	TGTGCCAGCAGTTTTACTAAGACAGGGGTAAATGAAAAACTGTTTTTT
NA	TRBV6-5	TRBJ2-4	NA	CASTAVRGINIQYF	TGTGCCAGCACCGCGGTCAGGGGAATTAACATTCAGTACTTC
once	TRBV6-4	TRBJ2-1	TRBD2	CASSPLSGGAAVEQFF	TGTGCCAGCAGTCCCCTGAGCGGGGGGGCGGCGGTTGAGCAGTTCTTC
NA	TRBV4-1	TRBJ1-3	NA	CASSPSRAGPGNTIYF	TGCGCCAGCAGCCCCTCTAGGGCAGGGCCTGGAAACACCATATATTTT
NA	TRBV11-2	TRBJ1-6	NA	CASSLGGGRPPLHF	TGTGCCAGCAGCTTAGGGGGGGGGCGGCCACCCCTCCACTTT
NA	TRBV5-4	TRBJ1-2	TRBD1	CASSSLQGDYGYTF	TGTGCCAGCAGCTCCCTACAGGGGGACTATGGCTACACCTTC
NA	TRBV5-1	TRBJ2-5	TRBD1	CASSSGQANRETQYF	TGCGCCAGCAGCTCTGGACAGGCAAATCGAGAGACCCAGTACTTC